This T cell receptor (beta chain) originates from a study of T cells after yellow fever vaccination (dated by TCRdb to about 2019). For the wider study: The SMART-Seq v4 Ultra Low Input RNA kit was used to prepare libraries from fractions with low cell numbers. To follow T-cell clones before and after primary and booster YFV17D yellow fever vaccination, bulk TCR alpha and beta repertoires were sequenced over time. The cohort comprised two healthy male donors, one aged 18 to 30 and one aged 30 to 40 years. Blood was drawn at multiple timepoints before and after primary and secondary immunization, with bulk PBMC replicates and cell subsets isolated. Broader findings and caveats from the paper: The secondary T-cell response was found to be weaker but faster than the primary response, with a peak reached on day 5 rather than on day 15. Computational filtering was required because FACS-sorted repertoires could contain abundant contaminating clonotypes from the bulk population. Most clones expanded after primary vaccination (around 96% of CD4 and around 89% of CD8) were re-detected after the booster, suggesting that broad memory maintenance occurred. The study included only a couple of donors, which limits how far the findings can be generalized. A small share of clonotypes was detected in both CD4 and CD8 compartments, with the overlap likely arising from convergent recombination.

Deletion took 5 bases off V and 3 bases off J, with a span of 12 bases between the germline ends. Reading from cysteine to phenylalanine, the CDR3 counts 15 amino acids. Only CDR3 DNA remains: 45 bases, in frame from the first base. Sequences KGHDR (CDR1) and SFDVKD (CDR2) are obtained from the germline V gene. Synthesis of TCR cDNA relied on 5'RACE template switching, a step that introduced a universal primer site along with unique molecular identifiers. Priming of cDNA synthesis was performed from both the TCR alpha and TCR beta constant segments. Two PCR steps were used to amplify libraries, with sample barcodes and sequencing adapters being added in the second step. Sequencing of the libraries was done on either Illumina HiSeq 2500 (2x100 bp) or NovaSeq (2x150 bp). The authors' pipeline ran thus. MIGEC was used to demultiplex reads and collapse the reads into UMI consensus sequences, and MiXCR was used for V(D)J alignment. Clonotypes responding to the vaccine were identified with edgeR on replicate PBMC samples, with the criteria of FDR below 0.01 and a log2 fold change above 5 up to day 15. CD4 or CD8 identity was assigned to each bulk clonotype according to whether the clonotype was present at higher abundance in the sequenced CD4 repertoire or the sequenced CD8 repertoire. TCRdb took the public reads, trimmed them with fastp at Q25, ran MiXCR for clone calling and kept in-frame beta chains. Rows are unified per CDR3 protein, each entry keeping the most common DNA and genes. Here the V and J calls rest on TCRdb's processing, not on the authors' analysis. Present in this sample are some 560,000 distinct CDR3 sequences, approximately 16% of which were seen just once. Roughly a sixth of the sample rests with the top ten.

The sample's treatment or condition label, decoded: live attenuated yellow fever vaccine strain. Two biological replicates of bulk PBMCs were collected at each blood-draw timepoint. A standard Ficoll-Paque protocol was used to isolate PBMCs from peripheral blood. RNA was extracted with TriZol from bulk PBMCs, CD4 and CD8 fractions, and dextramer-positive and dextramer-negative fractions. Note on this clonotype: The target of this receptor is not known. There are no base qualities to consult, and no much larger clone falls within one base.

This clonotype was sampled from a young man who received the YFV17D yellow fever vaccine. Sequences were derived from PBMCs, sampled less than 6 days after the first yellow fever vaccination. The rearranged chain carries TRBV24-1 and TRBJ2-2; a tentative D match to TRBD1 spans 6 bases. The sequenced DNA is TGTGCCACCAGTGCGTCGCAGGGGCACACCGGGGAGCTGTTTTTT. This gives the protein CATSASQGHTGELFF.